Following are 3 T cell receptor beta chains from one sample sequenced in a study of T cell repertoires in cytomegalovirus infection. TCRdb ran MiXCR on the reads and lists one entry per CDR3 protein. The sample shows 200,000 to 300,000 distinct CDR3 sequences, 10% to 15% of them seen only once. The specimen sequenced was PBMCs. The origin of the receptors is a human donor in good health (CMV status not recorded). Some clones in this sample may be carry-over from other donors' samples.

This clonotype was counted a few times. CDR3 residues: CASSEGESNQPQHF. As DNA, the CDR3 is TGCGCCAGCAGTGAGGGTGAGAGCAATCAGCCCCAGCATTTT. The chain joins TRBV5-1 to TRBJ1-5; no clear D. CDR1 and CDR2 from the germline V gene are SGHRS and YFSETQ. V was trimmed by 5 bases and J by 1 base, leaving 10 bases between them. The CDR3 totals 14 residues. The whole variable domain, remainder taken from reference TRBV5-1 and TRBJ1-5, is KAGVTQTPRYLIKTRGQQVTLSCSPISGHRSVSWYQQTPGQGLQFLFEYFSETQRNKGNFPGRFSGRQFSNSRSEMNVSTLELGDSALYLCASSEGESNQPQHFGDGTRLSIL.

In this sample, this clonotype turned up many times. This chain uses TRBV28 with TRBJ1-5; the D gene is possibly TRBD1 (5 bases). V was cut by 4 bases and J by 6 bases, with 22 bases left in between. The germline gives CDR1 MDHEN, CDR2 SYDVKM. This CDR3 is 17 amino acids long. Here the CDR3 DNA reads TGTGCCAGCAGTTACCCCCAGGGAATACGGTCAGGTCAGCCCCAGCATTTT. Protein: CASSYPQGIRSGQPQHF.

J is TRBJ2-3 and V is TRBV19; D tentatively reads TRBD1 or TRBD2 (5 bases each). The germline V gene has CDR1 LNHDA and CDR2 SQIVND (reference sequence). CDR3 length: 12 residues. Deletions cut 6 bases from V and 12 bases from J, with 16 bases between. CDR3 region: CASSRPGTGQYF. The CDR3 region has the DNA TGTGCCAGTAGCCGACCCGGGACGGGTCAGTATTTT.